The clone carrying this T cell receptor beta chain was detected once. Its specificity is not known. These data are taken from a study of cytomegalovirus exposure and HLA in healthy donors. Study details: Prior work identified 120 million or so unique TCR beta sequences in approximately 200 million T cells.

PCR employed 60 Vbeta and 13 Jbeta primers. Per the study methods: In a later analysis, tens of millions of unique TCR beta chains included roughly 11 million shared by two or more donors. Here immunoSEQ multiplex PCR was the method, and the copy in TCRdb shows in-frame clones only, minus some. From that table come the V and J calls and clone size; the DNA was used to work out D and trimming. This sample has fewer than 250,000 clones, with approximately 80% found just once. This CDR3 is 17 amino acids long. The germline V gene has CDR1 SGHRS and CDR2 YFSETQ. With 1 base removed from V and 4 bases from J, the gap between germline ends came to 18 bases. Whole-study results and caveats: A few V segments could not be told apart, such as TRBV6-2 and TRBV6-3, and were left out. Earlier analysis looked at TCR beta V segments, and most were productive about 87% or about 30% of the time.

The sample was PBMCs. The sequence was obtained from a man aged 30-40 years in good health and CMV-seronegative. This sequence joins TRBV5-1 and TRBJ2-1, with D maybe TRBD2 (7 bases). CDR3 DNA sequence: TGCGCCAGCAGCTTGACGGGAGCCGGGGGGCCATACAATGAGCAGTTCTTC. It translates to CASSLTGAGGPYNEQFF.